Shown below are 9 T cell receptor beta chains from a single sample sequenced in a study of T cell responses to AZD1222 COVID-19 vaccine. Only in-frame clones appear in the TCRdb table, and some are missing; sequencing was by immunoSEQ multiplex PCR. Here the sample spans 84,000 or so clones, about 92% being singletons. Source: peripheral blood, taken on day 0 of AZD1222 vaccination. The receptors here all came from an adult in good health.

The CDR3 coding sequence is TGTGCCAGCAGCCAAGATCCGAGGGAGGGTTACTCCTACGAGCAGTACTTC. Protein: CASSQDPREGYSYEQYF. This chain joins TRBV14 and TRBJ2-7, with 7 nucleotides matching TRBD2. The V gene's germline CDR1 is SGHDN and CDR2 FVKESK. CDR3 length: 17 amino acids. Losses at the gene ends were 0 bases for V and 0 bases for J; bases not matched to a gene: 8.

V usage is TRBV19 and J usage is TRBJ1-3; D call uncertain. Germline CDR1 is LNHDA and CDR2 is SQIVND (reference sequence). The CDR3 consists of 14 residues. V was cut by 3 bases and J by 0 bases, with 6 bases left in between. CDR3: CASSMGASGNTIYF. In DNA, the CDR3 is TGTGCCAGTAGTATGGGAGCCTCTGGAAACACCATATATTTT.

The CDR3 is CASSLASVNTGELFF. DNA for the CDR3: TGCGCCAGCAGCTTGGCCTCGGTCAACACCGGGGAGCTGTTTTTT. The chain links TRBV5-1 to TRBJ2-2; no firm D call. Germline V gives CDR1 SGHRS, CDR2 YFSETQ. V lost 0 bases to trimming and J lost 2 bases, with 8 bases between them. The CDR3 is 15 residues long. The whole variable domain, remainder taken from reference TRBV5-1 and TRBJ2-2, is KAGVTQTPRYLIKTRGQQVTLSCSPISGHRSVSWYQQTPGQGLQFLFEYFSETQRNKGNFPGRFSGRQFSNSRSEMNVSTLELGDSALYLCASSLASVNTGELFFGEGSRLTVL.

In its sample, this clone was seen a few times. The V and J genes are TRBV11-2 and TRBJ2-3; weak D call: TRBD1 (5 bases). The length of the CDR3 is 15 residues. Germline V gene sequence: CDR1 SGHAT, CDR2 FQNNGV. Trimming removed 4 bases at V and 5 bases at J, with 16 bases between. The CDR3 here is CASSSYKGKGDTQYF. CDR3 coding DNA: TGTGCCAGCAGCTCGTACAAGGGGAAAGGAGATACGCAGTATTTT.

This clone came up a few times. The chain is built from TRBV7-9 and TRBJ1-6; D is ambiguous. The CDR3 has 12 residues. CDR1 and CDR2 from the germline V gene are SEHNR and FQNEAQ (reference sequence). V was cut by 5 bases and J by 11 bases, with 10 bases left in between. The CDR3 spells CASSPGWAPLHF. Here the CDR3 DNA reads TGTGCCAGCAGCCCGGGTTGGGCACCCCTCCACTTT.

The CDR3 DNA sequence: TGTGCCAGCAGTTCCCCATCGGGACAGAATAATTCACCCCTCCACTTT. Protein product: CASSSPSGQNNSPLHF. The gene calls are TRBV28 and TRBJ1-6, with TRBD1 identical over 7 bases. The CDR3 sequence is 16 residues long. The V gene end was trimmed by 4 bases and the J gene end by 5 bases; junction bases not matched to a gene: 8. Germline-derived CDR1 and CDR2 are MDHEN and SYDVKM.

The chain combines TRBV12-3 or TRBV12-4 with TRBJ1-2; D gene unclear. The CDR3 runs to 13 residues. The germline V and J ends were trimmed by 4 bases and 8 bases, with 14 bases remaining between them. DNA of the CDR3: TGTGCCAGCAGTTCCGGGCCTCCGGAAGGCTACACCTTC. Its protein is CASSSGPPEGYTF.

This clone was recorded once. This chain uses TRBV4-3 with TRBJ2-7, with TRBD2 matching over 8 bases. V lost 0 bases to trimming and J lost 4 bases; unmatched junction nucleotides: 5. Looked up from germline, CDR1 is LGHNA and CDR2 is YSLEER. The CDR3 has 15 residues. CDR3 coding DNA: TGCGCCAGCAGCCAAGATTACCTAGCGGGTTACGAGCAGTACTTC. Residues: CASSQDYLAGYEQYF.

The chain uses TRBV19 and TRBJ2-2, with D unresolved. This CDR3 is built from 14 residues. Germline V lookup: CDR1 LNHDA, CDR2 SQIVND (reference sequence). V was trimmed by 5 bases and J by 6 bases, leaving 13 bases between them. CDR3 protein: CASSLQRSAGELFF. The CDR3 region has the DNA TGTGCCAGTAGTCTCCAGCGTTCCGCCGGGGAGCTGTTTTTT.